This TCR beta chain was obtained from a study of blood T cell repertoires in COVID-19. Across the whole study: The samples span acute and convalescent COVID-19 from the United States, Italy and Spain. PBMCs, B-cell-depleted T cells, or T cells were the source of the cDNA or gDNA that made up the material.

As handled by the study authors: Reference gene primer amplification gave nucleated cell count estimates. The table came from immunoSEQ multiplex PCR; TCRdb's copy has only in-frame clones and leaves some out. Clone size and V and J calls were adopted from that table, with D and trimming inferred from the DNA. The sample has about 240,000 clones, around 86% seen once. The V gene end was trimmed by 0 bases and the J gene end by 7 bases; junction bases not matched to a gene: 20. CDR1 and CDR2 from the germline V gene are SGHRS and YFSETQ. The CDR3 spans 19 residues. The clonotype originates from a man aged 30-40 years who had recovered from COVID-19. The sample taken for sequencing was peripheral blood. The rearrangement joins TRBV5-1 to TRBJ1-2; 8 bases align to TRBD1. The DNA of the CDR3 is TGCGCCAGCAGCTTGGGATTTTCGGTCGGGACAGGACCTGTTCGTGGCTACACCTTC. Amino acid sequence: CASSLGFSVGTGPVRGYTF. Full variable domain (outside the CDR3, taken from reference TRBV5-1 and TRBJ1-2): KAGVTQTPRYLIKTRGQQVTLSCSPISGHRSVSWYQQTPGQGLQFLFEYFSETQRNKGNFPGRFSGRQFSNSRSEMNVSTLELGDSALYLCASSLGFSVGTGPVRGYTFGSGTRLTVV.